This T cell receptor (beta chain) was retrieved from a study of PD-1 blockade in classical Hodgkin lymphoma. From germline, CDR1 is SGHVS and CDR2 FQNEAQ. Trimming left V 5 bases short and J 1 base short, with 11 bases between. The CDR3 covers 14 residues. Every patient experienced relapse after autologous stem cell transplantation, and brentuximab vedotin exposure varied. Profiled with immunoSEQ multiplex PCR; TCRdb holds only in-frame clones, not every one. The top ten hold around 15% of the sample, which has more than 90,000 clones, 75% to 85% seen once. The TCR originated in a human donor with classical Hodgkin lymphoma. The J gene is TRBJ1-2, the V gene TRBV7-8; D not certain. Sequencing was performed on peripheral blood mononuclear cells (PBMCs), taken before the second cycle of nivolumab. The CDR3 spells CASSPLRLNYGYTF. The CDR3 DNA sequence: TGTGCCAGCAGCCCCCTCCGGCTTAACTATGGCTACACCTTC.